The 20 T cell receptor beta chains listed next were all sequenced from one sample in a study of T cells in Graves' hyperthyroidism and ophthalmopathy. The source material, RNA transcripts, was used to amplify TCR beta CDR3 regions. A set of HTBI primers served as the primers for a first-round RT-PCR of the TCR CDR3. TCRdb itself ran the multiplex PCR reads through MiXCR, one entry per CDR3 protein. This table holds over 500,000 distinct CDR3 sequences, roughly 15% found once. The sequenced sample consisted of blood. These TCRs come from a woman in her 30s with Graves' ophthalmopathy.

This clonotype was counted at least ten times. V is TRBV2 and J is TRBJ2-3; the match to TRBD2 covers 7 bases. There are 14 residues in the CDR3. V was pared by 3 bases and J by 6 bases, with 6 bases of the junction left unmatched. The germline gives CDR1 SNHLY, CDR2 FYNNEI. As DNA, the CDR3 is TGTGCCAGCAGTGAGGGGCGGGAGTCGGATACGCAGTATTTT. Translation gives CASSEGRESDTQYF.

The chain recombines TRBV24-1 with TRBJ1-5, with 7 bases fitting TRBD1. Germline loops: CDR1 KGHDR, CDR2 SFDVKD. There are 16 residues in the CDR3. The junction had 10 bases not matched to a gene; V was cut back by 3 bases and J by 6 bases. For the CDR3, the DNA is TGTGCCACCAGTGATCCCCTTACAGGGGCCGCTCAGCCCCAGCATTTT. It encodes CATSDPLTGAAQPQHF.

This clonotype was recorded many times. This sequence joins TRBV28 and TRBJ1-1; 7 bases agree with TRBD1. The trim removed 0 bases at V and 5 bases at J, leaving 9 bases unmatched. Germline V lookup: CDR1 MDHEN, CDR2 SYDVKM. The CDR3 is made up of 16 amino acids. The CDR3 sequence: CASSLWSRGRGTEAFF. The CDR3 DNA reads as TGTGCCAGCAGTTTATGGTCCAGGGGGAGAGGAACTGAAGCTTTCTTT.

This chain links TRBV27 with TRBJ2-7; D is uncertain. Germline loops: CDR1 MNHEY, CDR2 SMNVEV (reference sequence). V lost 3 bases and J lost 3, with 18 bases in between. This CDR3 has 16 amino acids. The CDR3 coding sequence is TGTGCCAGCAGTTTGCGCAGGCCGATACTGAACTACGAGCAGTACTTC. Encoded protein: CASSLRRPILNYEQYF.

The CDR3 coding sequence is TGTGCCAGCAGCTCTGGGACAGGGAGCCGGGCTAGCTGGCATGAGCAGTTCTTC. Residues: CASSSGTGSRASWHEQFF. This chain connects TRBV5-8 to TRBJ2-1, with 9 nucleotides matching TRBD1. This CDR3 is 18 amino acids long. Per germline, CDR1 SGHTS and CDR2 YDEGEE. After removal of 3 bases from V and 8 bases from J, the junction contained 18 bases not matched to a gene.

This clonotype was observed many times. The V and J genes are TRBV28 and TRBJ2-5, with D possibly matching TRBD1 (7 bases). V was shortened by 7 bases and J by 3 bases, with 12 bases between the two germline ends. Looked up from germline, CDR1 is MDHEN and CDR2 is SYDVKM. The CDR3 loop spans 13 amino acids. Written as DNA, the CDR3 is TGTGCCAGCACCGGAGGGGGCGAAGAGACCCAGTACTTC. It encodes CASTGGGEETQYF.

This clonotype appeared a few times. The chain is built from TRBV5-5 and TRBJ1-3; D perhaps matches TRBD1 (5 bases). Germline V gene lookup returns CDR1 SGHKS and CDR2 YYEKEE (reference sequence). This CDR3 comprises 15 residues. Between the trimmed V and J ends, which lost 4 bases and 0 bases, there was a span of 11 bases. CDR3 amino acids: CASSPGTYSGNTIYF. The CDR3 nucleotides are TGTGCCAGCAGCCCCGGGACCTACTCTGGAAACACCATATATTTT.

This clonotype has a count of ten or more. The rearrangement joins TRBV20-1 to TRBJ2-1; no reliable D call. This CDR3 is 11 amino acids long. Germline CDR1 reads DFQATT; CDR2 reads SNEGSKA (reference sequence). The V end was cut by 1 base, the J end by 9 bases, with 7 bases between. The CDR3 is CSARGSTEQFF. The CDR3 DNA reads TGCAGTGCTAGAGGGTCCACTGAGCAGTTCTTC.

The V gene is TRBV19, the J gene TRBJ1-5; no definite D call. The CDR3 consists of 15 residues. V gave up 4 bases and J gave up 7 bases, with 17 bases separating them. The V gene's germline CDR1 is LNHDA and CDR2 SQIVND (reference sequence). The CDR3 loop is CASSTGLSSRQPQHF. The CDR3 nucleotides are TGTGCCAGTAGTACGGGCTTGAGCTCAAGGCAGCCCCAGCATTTT.

This clonotype was counted ten times or more. The rearrangement joins TRBV28 to TRBJ1-5, with a tentative D call TRBD1 (5 bases). Trimming shortened V by 8 bases and J by 0 bases, and 8 bases separated the two germline ends. Germline-derived CDR1 and CDR2 are MDHEN and SYDVKM. The CDR3 is 13 residues long. The CDR3 region is CASRQYSNQPQHF. The CDR3 bases are TGTGCCAGCCGACAGTATAGCAATCAGCCCCAGCATTTT.

This clonotype has at least ten counts. The chain recombines TRBV5-1 with TRBJ2-7; TRBD1 matches at 11 bases. J gave up 1 base and V 3 bases, and 3 bases lay outside the gene matches. The V gene's germline CDR1 is SGHRS and CDR2 YFSETQ. CDR3 length: 15 amino acids. The CDR3 DNA reads TGCGCCAGCAGCTGGGGACAGGGGGGGTCCTACGAGCAGTACTTC. Translated, it gives CASSWGQGGSYEQYF.

V is TRBV10-3 and J is TRBJ1-4, with 8 bases fitting TRBD1. The junction had 3 bases not matched to a gene; V was cut back by 5 bases and J by 4 bases. The CDR3 sequence is 14 residues long. CDR1 and CDR2 from the germline V gene are ENHRY and SYGVKD. CDR3 in amino acids: CAISPGQGNEKLFF. The DNA of the CDR3 is TGTGCCATCAGTCCCGGACAGGGTAATGAAAAACTGTTTTTT.

This sequence joins TRBV5-8 and TRBJ2-4; weak D call: TRBD2 (5 bases). V gave up 4 bases and J gave up 10 bases, with 12 bases separating them. Germline-derived CDR1 and CDR2 are SGHTS and YDEGEE. The CDR3 loop spans 12 amino acids. CDR3 in amino acids: CASSIVRRIQYF. The CDR3 coding sequence is TGTGCCAGCAGCATCGTGAGGAGGATTCAGTACTTC.

This clonotype was picked up many times. The V call is TRBV3-1, the J call TRBJ1-2; D unresolved. There are 13 residues in the CDR3. V was cut by 4 bases and J by 6 bases, with 12 bases left in between. Germline CDR1 is LGHDT and CDR2 is YNNKEL (reference sequence). CDR3 coding DNA: TGTGCCAGCAGCCTGGGCTCGGTTCATGGCTACACCTTC. Its translation: CASSLGSVHGYTF.

V usage is TRBV4-3 and J usage is TRBJ2-1; 14 nucleotides match TRBD2. V lost 0 bases and J lost 4; bases outside the gene matches: 23. The germline V gene has CDR1 LGHNA and CDR2 YSLEER. This CDR3 region has 24 residues. For the CDR3, the DNA is TGCGCCAGCAGCCAAGAACTACAGGGTTTTAATGGGACTAGCGGGAGTTTTATGTACAATGAGCAGTTCTTC. Encoded protein: CASSQELQGFNGTSGSFMYNEQFF.

The chain links TRBV28 to TRBJ1-4, with D maybe TRBD1 (5 bases). This CDR3 spans 15 amino acids. Germline V gives CDR1 MDHEN, CDR2 SYDVKM. Trimming removed 6 bases at V and 10 bases at J, with 21 bases between. CDR3 loop: CASRPIDGVGGKLFF. Written as DNA, the CDR3 is TGTGCCAGCAGACCTATAGACGGCGTGGGGGGAAAACTGTTTTTT.

This clonotype came up a few times. This rearrangement joins TRBV10-3 to TRBJ2-3; 11 nucleotides agree with TRBD2. Germline loops: CDR1 ENHRY, CDR2 SYGVKD. The trim removed 3 bases at V and 2 bases at J, leaving 7 bases unmatched. The length of the CDR3 is 17 residues. The CDR3 protein is CAISDLSGRALTDTQYF. DNA of the CDR3: TGTGCCATCAGTGACCTTAGCGGGAGGGCCCTCACAGATACGCAGTATTTT.

J is TRBJ2-7 and V is TRBV5-1, with D perhaps matching TRBD2 (5 bases). This CDR3 is built from 16 residues. Germline CDR1 and CDR2: SGHRS and YFSETQ. V lost 0 bases, J lost 0 bases, and 13 bases lay in between. The CDR3 reads CASSLGLSGISYEQYF. The DNA of the CDR3 is TGCGCCAGCAGCTTGGGTTTAAGCGGTATCTCCTACGAGCAGTACTTC.

The gene calls are TRBV7-9 and TRBJ2-7; TRBD1 aligns across 9 bases. With 4 bases clipped from V and 4 bases from J, the junction kept 5 bases outside the gene matches. This CDR3 has 14 amino acids. Germline-derived CDR1 and CDR2 are SEHNR and FQNEAQ (reference sequence). The CDR3 reads CASSWDREEYEQYF. For the CDR3, the DNA is TGTGCCAGCAGCTGGGACAGGGAGGAGTACGAGCAGTACTTC. Variable domain in full (rest from reference TRBV7-9 and TRBJ2-7): DTGVSQNPRHKITKRGQNVTFRCDPISEHNRLYWYRQTLGQGPEFLTYFQNEAQLEKSRLLSDRFSAERPKGSFSTLEIQRTEQGDSAMYLCASSWDREEYEQYFGPGTRLTVT.

This clonotype was found many times. V usage is TRBV6-1 and J usage is TRBJ1-1, with TRBD1 as a possible D gene (6 bases). The V end lost 6 bases, the J end lost 9 bases, and 14 bases lay between the germline ends. This CDR3 region has 12 residues. Germline values: CDR1 MNHNS, CDR2 SASEGT. The CDR3 nucleotides read TGTGCCAGCAGACAAGGGGGTAAGAAAGCTTTCTTT. Residues: CASRQGGKKAFF.